The 26 T cell receptor beta chains listed next were all sequenced from one sample in a study of shared clonotypes between healthy human individuals. Only in-frame clones appear in the TCRdb table, and some are missing; sequencing was by immunoSEQ multiplex PCR. This table has approximately 2.4 million clones, approximately 94% appearing once. Sequencing was carried out using naive CD4+ T cells sorted from blood. Subset denoted: CD45RA+ positively selected. The receptor source for this set is a man aged 18 to 30 in good health.

The chain couples TRBV19 to TRBJ2-3; 11 nucleotides match TRBD1. The CDR3 has 16 amino acids. CDR1 LNHDA and CDR2 SQIVND come from the germline V gene (reference sequence). V shed 2 bases and J 4 bases; nucleotides not matched to a gene: 5. CDR3 sequence: CASSIPGQGAPDTQYF. As DNA, the CDR3 is TGTGCCAGTAGTATACCCGGACAGGGGGCCCCAGATACGCAGTATTTT. The whole variable domain, remainder taken from reference TRBV19 and TRBJ2-3, is DGGITQSPKYLFRKEGQNVTLSCEQNLNHDAMYWYRQDPGQGLRLIYYSQIVNDFQKGDIAEGYSVSREKKESFPLTVTSAQKNPTAFYLCASSIPGQGAPDTQYFGPGTRLTVL.

V usage is TRBV28 and J usage is TRBJ2-1, with 15 bases identical to TRBD2. Germline V gives CDR1 MDHEN, CDR2 SYDVKM. The J segment lost 7 bases and the V segment lost 6 bases, leaving 4 bases of the junction unmatched. CDR3 length: 15 amino acids. The CDR3 is CASRYGTSGGNEQFF. The CDR3 DNA follows: TGTGCCAGCAGATACGGGACTAGCGGGGGGAATGAGCAGTTCTTC.

The chain is built from TRBV7-2 and TRBJ1-1, with TRBD1 as a possible D gene (6 bases). Trimming cost V 6 bases and J 1 base, with 18 bases left between them. Per germline, CDR1 SGHTA and CDR2 FQGNSA. The CDR3 extends over 16 amino acids. The CDR3: CASRLQGGTQNTEAFF. DNA of the CDR3: TGTGCCAGCAGACTACAGGGAGGAACCCAGAACACTGAAGCTTTCTTT.

The chain combines TRBV4-3 with TRBJ2-7, with TRBD1 matching 8 bases. Unmatched junction bases numbered 0, after V lost 0 bases and J lost 2 bases. There are 14 residues in the CDR3. The germline CDR1 and CDR2 sequences are LGHNA and YSLEER. The CDR3 region is CASSQEGQAYEQYF. CDR3 coding DNA: TGCGCCAGCAGCCAAGAGGGACAGGCCTACGAGCAGTACTTC.

The J gene is TRBJ2-2, the V gene TRBV25-1, with TRBD1 matching over 11 bases. The CDR3 loop spans 15 amino acids. V trimming: 7 bases; J trimming: 3 bases; junction bases outside the gene matches: 4. In germline, CDR1 is MGHDK, CDR2 SYGVNS. The CDR3 nucleotides read TGTGCCAGCATCGGACAGGGGGCGGACACCGGGGAGCTGTTTTTT. Its protein is CASIGQGADTGELFF. The full variable domain, rest sourced from reference TRBV25-1 and TRBJ2-2, is EADIYQTPRYLVIGTGKKITLECSQTMGHDKMYWYQQDPGMELHLIHYSYGVNSTEKGDLSSESTVSRIRTEHFPLTLESARPSHTSQYLCASIGQGADTGELFFGEGSRLTVL.

As for this clone: The identical CDR3 is also encoded by other nucleotide sequences in the sample. The rearrangement links TRBV20-1 to TRBJ1-1; D is ambiguous. V lost 3 bases, J lost 3 bases, and 5 bases lay in between. This CDR3 comprises 11 residues. Looked up from germline, CDR1 is DFQATT and CDR2 is SNEGSKA (reference sequence). The CDR3 is CSARQYTEAFF. CDR3 sequence (DNA): TGCAGTGCTAGGCAGTACACTGAAGCTTTCTTT.

The chain joins TRBV6-1 to TRBJ1-4; a weak D match, TRBD1 (5 bases). V lost 2 bases, J lost 4 bases, and 11 bases lay in between. The length of the CDR3 is 15 residues. The germline gives CDR1 MNHNS, CDR2 SASEGT. CDR3 DNA: TGTGCCAGCAGTGAACGGGGGATGGGTAATGAAAAACTGTTTTTT. Translated, it gives CASSERGMGNEKLFF.

The chain has TRBV15 and TRBJ2-7; perhaps TRBD2 as D (6 bases). The CDR3 totals 16 residues. Between the trimmed V and J ends, which lost 0 bases and 1 base, there was a span of 13 bases. The germline V gene has CDR1 LNHNV and CDR2 YYDKDF (reference sequence). CDR3 region: CATSRDLAGLSYEQYF. The CDR3 DNA sequence: TGTGCCACCAGCAGAGATTTGGCAGGACTATCCTACGAGCAGTACTTC.

The chain employs TRBV7-2 and TRBJ1-1, with 10 nucleotides matching TRBD1. Germline loops: CDR1 SGHTA, CDR2 FQGNSA. The CDR3 is 16 amino acids. Trimming took 5 bases from V and 1 from J; bases not matched to a gene: 7. The CDR3, as DNA: TGTGCCAGCAGCCCCGGACAGGGGGAAAGGAACACTGAAGCTTTCTTT. It codes for CASSPGQGERNTEAFF.

The CDR3 DNA follows: TGCAGTGCTGGAAGGGGATTCTTT. Protein sequence: CSAGRGFF. The chain couples TRBV20-1 to TRBJ1-1; TRBD1 is a possible D gene (5 bases). Germline loops: CDR1 DFQATT, CDR2 SNEGSKA (reference sequence). The CDR3 covers 8 residues. V lost 5 bases and J lost 14, with 9 bases in between.

The V and J genes are TRBV19 and TRBJ1-6, with no clear D. CDR3 size: 14 residues. Trimming removed 6 bases from V and 6 bases from J, with 12 bases in between. The germline gives CDR1 LNHDA, CDR2 SQIVND (reference sequence). CDR3 protein: CASRSPGTNSPLHF. The DNA of the CDR3 is TGTGCCAGTAGGAGCCCGGGAACTAATTCACCCCTCCACTTT.

This chain connects TRBV5-6 to TRBJ2-3; tentative D call: TRBD1 (5 bases). This CDR3 contains 14 residues. Germline V gene sequence: CDR1 SGHDT, CDR2 YYEEEE. V was clipped by 2 bases and J by 2 bases, with 9 bases between them. This chain's CDR3 is CASSFQTVTDTQYF. The CDR3 DNA reads as TGTGCCAGCAGCTTCCAGACAGTCACAGATACGCAGTATTTT.

The chain combines TRBV19 with TRBJ2-7, with D hard to call. Germline V gene data show CDR1 as LNHDA and CDR2 as SQIVND (reference sequence). The CDR3 loop spans 13 amino acids. Trimming took 3 bases from V and 4 from J, leaving 10 bases between them. CDR3 in amino acids: CASSISERYEQYF. The DNA of the CDR3 is TGTGCCAGTAGTATTTCGGAACGGTACGAGCAGTACTTC.

On this clone: Other DNA variants within this sample encode the same CDR3. The chain recombines TRBV5-1 with TRBJ2-7, with D perhaps matching TRBD2 (7 bases). V lost 4 bases and J 3 bases, leaving 14 bases between the germline ends. Germline lookup yields CDR1 SGHRS and CDR2 YFSETQ. The CDR3 is 14 amino acids. CDR3 coding DNA: TGCGCCAGCAGCCCCAGGGGAGGGGGCTACGAGCAGTACTTC. This translates into CASSPRGGGYEQYF.

The rearrangement links TRBV4-1 to TRBJ2-7; no firm D call. From germline, CDR1 is MGHRA and CDR2 YSYEKL. The V gene lost 2 bases and the J gene lost 0 bases, with 11 bases spanning the gap. There are 15 residues in the CDR3. The CDR3 DNA sequence: TGCGCCAGCAGCCAACAACAGACGCTCTCCTACGAGCAGTACTTC. This sequence encodes CASSQQQTLSYEQYF.

A word on this clone: Different DNA sequences within this sample yield the same CDR3. The V call is TRBV18, the J call TRBJ1-1; TRBD1 aligns across 7 bases. Germline V gene sequence: CDR1 KGHSH, CDR2 LQKENI. This CDR3 region has 15 residues. V gave up 0 bases and J gave up 1 base; unmatched junction bases: 2. The CDR3 DNA reads as TGTGCCAGCTCACCACCGGGACAGAGGAACACTGAAGCTTTCTTT. Translating gives CASSPPGQRNTEAFF.

V is TRBV4-1 and J is TRBJ2-6; the match to TRBD1 covers 7 bases. Unmatched junction bases numbered 7, after V lost 5 bases and J lost 0 bases. The CDR3 has 17 residues. Germline V CDR1 and CDR2: MGHRA, YSYEKL. The CDR3 DNA follows: TGCGCCAGCAGCTTAGACAGGGTAAACTCTGGGGCCAACGTCCTGACTTTC. It yields the protein CASSLDRVNSGANVLTF.

This chain connects TRBV5-1 to TRBJ2-7, with D unclear. CDR3 size: 16 residues. The germline V gene encodes CDR1 SGHRS and CDR2 YFSETQ. V gave up 4 bases and J gave up 0 bases, with 17 bases separating them. This CDR3 is CASSPRAGKISYEQYF. In DNA, the CDR3 is TGCGCCAGCAGCCCCCGGGCCGGCAAGATCTCCTACGAGCAGTACTTC.

This clone appeared once. Other nucleotide sequences from this sample produce the same CDR3. This chain connects TRBV18 to TRBJ1-1; D possibly corresponds to TRBD1 (5 bases). Germline lookup yields CDR1 KGHSH and CDR2 LQKENI. V was pared by 3 bases and J by 2 bases, with 10 bases between. The CDR3 consists of 14 residues. For the CDR3, the DNA is TGTGCCAGCTCACCCGGACACCCTAACACTGAAGCTTTCTTT. Its protein product is CASSPGHPNTEAFF.

The rearrangement joins TRBV5-1 to TRBJ2-7; no definite D call. Trimming cost V 1 base and J 4 bases, with 12 bases left between them. Germline V gene sequence: CDR1 SGHRS, CDR2 YFSETQ. CDR3 size: 14 residues. The CDR3 reads CASSLLDSRYEQYF. The CDR3 nucleotides are TGCGCCAGCAGCTTGCTCGACTCCCGTTACGAGCAGTACTTC.

The V gene is TRBV5-1, the J gene TRBJ1-3, with D possibly matching TRBD1 (5 bases). Germline V gene sequence: CDR1 SGHRS, CDR2 YFSETQ. This CDR3 has 17 residues. The V end lost 2 bases, the J end lost 0 bases, and 15 bases lay between the germline ends. The DNA of the CDR3 is TGCGCCAGCAGCTTTCTGCAGGGCCGAGACTCTGGAAACACCATATATTTT. Protein sequence: CASSFLQGRDSGNTIYF.

The chain employs TRBV5-1 and TRBJ2-7; D uncertain. With 0 bases removed from V and 3 bases from J, the gap between germline ends came to 10 bases. This CDR3 is 14 amino acids long. Germline V gene lookup returns CDR1 SGHRS and CDR2 YFSETQ. The CDR3 protein is CASSLDRRVYEQYF. In nucleotides, the CDR3 is TGCGCCAGCAGCTTGGATCGGCGAGTCTACGAGCAGTACTTC.

J is TRBJ1-3 and V is TRBV19; 9 bases are a match to TRBD1. Germline loops: CDR1 LNHDA, CDR2 SQIVND (reference sequence). The CDR3 has 14 amino acids. Unmatched junction bases numbered 7, after V lost 6 bases and J lost 7 bases. The CDR3 DNA reads as TGTGCCAGTAGCCGACAGGGGGTATCGAACACCATATATTTT. This sequence encodes CASSRQGVSNTIYF.

The chain employs TRBV2 and TRBJ1-5, with D perhaps matching TRBD1 (5 bases). V lost 8 bases, J lost 2 bases, and 13 bases lay in between. Germline CDR1 is SNHLY and CDR2 is FYNNEI. CDR3 length equals 14 residues. CDR3 sequence (DNA): TGTGCCAGCTGTTCACAGGCGGGCAATCAGCCCCAGCATTTT. This encodes CASCSQAGNQPQHF.

The chain couples TRBV4-1 to TRBJ2-2; 10 bases align to TRBD1. The V and J ends lost 1 base and 0 bases, in that order; junction bases with no gene match: 17. From germline, CDR1 is MGHRA and CDR2 YSYEKL. This CDR3 has 22 amino acids. The CDR3: CASSQGQLGQGGRASNTGELFF. The CDR3 nucleotides read TGCGCCAGCAGCCAAGGCCAACTCGGACAGGGGGGGAGAGCTTCGAACACCGGGGAGCTGTTTTTT.

The chain recombines TRBV18 with TRBJ1-1; 10 nucleotides line up with TRBD1. This CDR3 has 16 residues. CDR1 is KGHSH and CDR2 is LQKENI in the germline V gene. With V trimmed by 2 bases and J by 1 base, 4 bases remained unmatched. Here the CDR3 reads CASSPIRTGGNTEAFF. The CDR3 region has the DNA TGTGCCAGCTCACCAATTCGGACAGGGGGGAACACTGAAGCTTTCTTT.